This TCR beta chain was retrieved from a study of vaccination and CD4 T cells after COVID-19. Once obtained from cultured CD4+ T cells, the DNA was sequenced using the Oncomine TCR Beta short-read assay. TCRdb recomputed calls from the PCR reads with MiXCR, one row per CDR3 protein. The repertoire has 13,000 to 15,000 distinct CDR3 sequences, about 51% of them found once; the top ten carry 10% to 13%. Described treatment: approximately nine-day PBMC culture with coronavirus spike peptide pools or control peptides (ViraFEST assay). Comment on this clonotype: Its antigen is currently unknown.

Germline V gene lookup returns CDR1 SEHNR and CDR2 FQNEAQ (reference sequence). V gave up 0 bases and J gave up 2 bases; unmatched junction bases: 7. The CDR3 totals 18 residues. The specimen sequenced was CD4+ T cells from blood, cultured in vitro. This receptor was obtained from a human donor who had recovered from COVID-19. V gene TRBV7-9 combines with J gene TRBJ2-3; 11 bases are a match to TRBD2. The CDR3 DNA reads TGTGCCAGCAGCTTAGCGCTCAGGACTAGCGGGTACACAGATACGCAGTATTTT. Its protein is CASSLALRTSGYTDTQYF. Drawing the rest from reference TRBV7-9 and TRBJ2-3, the complete variable domain is DTGVSQNPRHKITKRGQNVTFRCDPISEHNRLYWYRQTLGQGPEFLTYFQNEAQLEKSRLLSDRFSAERPKGSFSTLEIQRTEQGDSAMYLCASSLALRTSGYTDTQYFGPGTRLTVL.